A selection of T cell receptor beta chains follows, all from one sample in a study of Ad26.COV2.S vaccination and SARS-CoV-2 variants. The repertoire was sequenced with immunoSEQ multiplex PCR; TCRdb's copy has only in-frame clones and lacks some. The sample consists of about 350,000 clones, approximately 86% of them appearing once. Sequences were derived from peripheral blood, sampled in a trial of Ad26.COV2.S vaccine versus placebo. The receptors here all came from a person between 18 and 60 years old who received the Ad26.COV2.S COVID-19 vaccine or a placebo. CDR3s include the opening cysteine and the closing phenylalanine or tryptophan. D genes are given only for firm matches. The size entry is marked missing in some rows and otherwise reads once, few, many or a size class.

>few|TRBJ1-2|15|TRBV4-3|TRBD1
TGCGCCAGCAGCCAAGATAGGACAGGCAACTATGGCTACACCTTC
CASSQDRTGNYGYTF
>.|TRBJ1-4|13|TRBV30|.
TGTGCCTGTGCTTGGTTTACTAATGAAAAACTGTTTTTT
CACAWFTNEKLFF
>.|TRBJ2-5|14|TRBV7-6|.
TGTGCCAGCAGCCCCCCCGTCTCACTTGGAACCCAGTACTTC
CASSPPVSLGTQYF
>.|TRBJ2-2|12|TRBV6-2/TRBV6-3|.
TGTGCCAGCAGTTACTGGGACGGGGAGCTGTTTTTT
CASSYWDGELFF
>once|TRBJ2-3|16|TRBV5-1|.
TGCGCCAGCAGCTTGGCGGCCTCCCCATCAACAGATACGCAGTATTTT
CASSLAASPSTDTQYF
>.|TRBJ1-2|16|TRBV3-1/TRBV3-2|TRBD1
TGTGCCAGCAGCCCGTCCCGGGACAGGGGACGGTGGGGCTACACCTTC
CASSPSRDRGRWGYTF
>.|TRBJ1-1|16|TRBV4-3|TRBD1
TGCGCCAGCAGCCAAGCACAGGGGGCGATGAGGACTGAAGCTTTCTTT
CASSQAQGAMRTEAFF
>.|TRBJ1-2|12|TRBV19|TRBD1
TGTGCCACCTGGGACAGGGACTATGGCTACACCTTC
CATWDRDYGYTF
>.|TRBJ2-1|10|TRBV20-1|.
TGCAGTGCGGCTGGAAATGAGCAGTTCTTC
CSAAGNEQFF
>.|TRBJ1-2|12|TRBV29-1|.
TGCAGCGTTCTGGGGGATGGCTATGGCTACACCTTC
CSVLGDGYGYTF
>.|TRBJ2-3|15|TRBV5-1|.
TGCGCCAGCAGCTTGGGACCCTTAGGTTCAGATACGCAGTATTTT
CASSLGPLGSDTQYF
>.|TRBJ1-5|16|TRBV7-9|.
TGTGCCAGCAGCTTAGGGGCAGGAGGCAGCAATCAGCCCCAGCATTTT
CASSLGAGGSNQPQHF
>.|TRBJ1-1|12|TRBV27|.
TGTGCCAGCTCCCGCTGGGGCACTGAAGCTTTCTTT
CASSRWGTEAFF
>.|TRBJ2-7|14|TRBV6-6|.
TGTGCCAGCAGTTATTTGGGGGGTATTTACGAGCAGTACTTC
CASSYLGGIYEQYF